The rows below give T cell receptor beta chains drawn from one sample of a study of PD-L1 blockade in urothelial cancer. Assay: immunoSEQ multiplex PCR; the TCRdb copy retains only in-frame clones and omits some. Among tens of thousands of clones listed, 82% were seen once. Sequences were derived from PBMCs, sampled around atezolizumab (anti-PD-L1) treatment. These TCRs come from a man in his forties or fifties with urothelial cancer. Each CDR3 is given with its conserved first and last residue. The D gene is left open where the match is weak. Where a row states a size, it is once, few, many or the class of an expanded clone; other rows omit it.

clone_size d_call j_call v_call cdr3_nt cdr3_aa
NA NA TRBJ2-4 TRBV9 TGTGCCAGCAGCGTGGACTCCTCGGAGAAAAACATTCAGTACTTC CASSVDSSEKNIQYF
NA NA TRBJ1-2 TRBV18 TGTGCCAGCTCACCCGGACAGATTAACTATGGCTACACCTTC CASSPGQINYGYTF
NA NA TRBJ2-1 TRBV19 TGTGCCAGTAGCTTAGCTCAGAAAGTGTCTTACAATGAGCAGTTCTTC CASSLAQKVSYNEQFF
NA TRBD2 TRBJ2-1 TRBV28 TGTGCCAGCCAGCCTAGCGGCTTGTACAATGAGCAGTTCTTC CASQPSGLYNEQFF
NA NA TRBJ2-1 TRBV9 TGTGCCAGCAGCGTAAACCCAGAGGGTGAGCAGTTCTTC CASSVNPEGEQFF
NA TRBD2 TRBJ2-3 TRBV7-2 TGTGCCAGCAGCTTAGGGACTAGCGGGGGGCGAACAGATACGCAGTATTTT CASSLGTSGGRTDTQYF
NA NA TRBJ2-7 TRBV6-1 TGTGCCAGCACTAGCTTACAGGGGACTCAGGGTGAGCAGTACTTC CASTSLQGTQGEQYF
NA NA TRBJ1-1 TRBV18 TGTGCCAGCTCCCCTCGCCCAGGGGAGAACACTGAAGCTTTCTTT CASSPRPGENTEAFF
few NA TRBJ1-1 TRBV5-6 TGTGCCAGCAGTCGGGATAGTAGGAACACTGAAGCTTTCTTT CASSRDSRNTEAFF
NA NA TRBJ1-5 TRBV6-5 TGTGCCAGCAGACGTGGGGAGGTGGGCAATCAGCCCCAGCATTTT CASRRGEVGNQPQHF
NA NA TRBJ1-2 TRBV7-8 TGTGCCAGCAGCTCTTTGGGGAGGGAAGACTATGGCTACACCTTC CASSSLGREDYGYTF
few TRBD2 TRBJ2-2 TRBV4-1 TGCGCCAGCAGCCTCGAGCGGGGGCAGTCCGGGGAGCTGTTTTTT CASSLERGQSGELFF
NA NA TRBJ1-5 TRBV6-6 TGTGCCAGCAGTTACTCGATAGGACATTCCGGTCAGCCCCAGCATTTT CASSYSIGHSGQPQHF
NA NA TRBJ1-4 TRBV9 TGTGCCAGCAGCGCGGCACCGGGACAACTAGAAAAACTGTTTTTT CASSAAPGQLEKLFF
NA TRBD1 TRBJ1-6 TRBV28 TGTGCCAGCCACTCGACAGGGACAAATTCACCCCTCCACTTT CASHSTGTNSPLHF
few TRBD1 TRBJ2-7 TRBV4-1 TGCGCCAGCAGCCAAGAAGGACAGGCGTGGGAGCAGTACTTC CASSQEGQAWEQYF
NA TRBD1 TRBJ1-5 TRBV15 TGTGCCACCAGCATCGGGACAGGGAGAGGTCAGCCCCAGCATTTT CATSIGTGRGQPQHF
NA NA TRBJ1-1 TRBV2 TGTGCCAGCAGCAACACGATGAACACTGAAGCTTTCTTT CASSNTMNTEAFF
few TRBD1 TRBJ1-2 TRBV27 TGTGCCAGCAGTTTATGGGGACAGGGAAGGTATGGCTACACCTTC CASSLWGQGRYGYTF
once TRBD1 TRBJ1-1 TRBV6-5 TGTGCCAGCAAAATTTCCCAGGGGGGCTACGCTGAAGCTTTCTTT CASKISQGGYAEAFF
NA TRBD2 TRBJ2-1 TRBV10-1 TGCGCCAGCAGTGCTTATAGCGGGGGAGTTTACAATGAGCAGTTCTTC CASSAYSGGVYNEQFF
NA NA TRBJ2-5 TRBV7-9 TGTGCCAGCAGCGGGCCCGCGCTCAACCAGTACTTC CASSGPALNQYF
few NA TRBJ2-3 TRBV5-1 TGCGCCAGCCGGGGGTGGGACGAGCAGTATTTT CASRGWDEQYF
NA NA TRBJ1-1 TRBV15 TGTGCCACCAGCAGTTCCCGGACCGGGGGCACTGAAGCTTTCTTT CATSSSRTGGTEAFF
NA NA TRBJ1-1 TRBV19 TGTGCCAGTAGTAAAGGACGGGGGTTCACTGAAGCTTTCTTT CASSKGRGFTEAFF
NA NA TRBJ1-3 TRBV7-8 TGTGCCAGCAGCCGAGGGGGGGGTCGGGAGTTGGCAAACACCATATATTTT CASSRGGGRELANTIYF
NA NA TRBJ2-1 TRBV27 TGTGCCAGCAGTTTATGGGGGCCCAGCTCCTACAATGAGCAGTTCTTC CASSLWGPSSYNEQFF
few NA TRBJ2-5 TRBV7-8 TGTGCCAGCAGCACGCAGGTGTACCAAGAGACCCAGTACTTC CASSTQVYQETQYF
once NA TRBJ1-6 TRBV9 TGTGCCAGCAGCCAGGGCGCGGGGGGTGGAGTGAATTCACCCCTCCACTTT CASSQGAGGGVNSPLHF
once NA TRBJ2-1 TRBV2 TGTGCCAGCAGTGGCGGGGAAAGGTACAATGAGCAGTTCTTC CASSGGERYNEQFF
NA TRBD1 TRBJ1-3 TRBV9 TGTGCCAGCAGCGTAGCCCCAGAGGGGGCAAACACCATATATTTT CASSVAPEGANTIYF
NA NA TRBJ1-1 TRBV6-5 TGTGCCAGCACTGCTTTGGGTGCGGGAAACACTGAAGCTTTCTTT CASTALGAGNTEAFF
once NA TRBJ1-3 TRBV9 TGTGCCAGCAGCATACAGGACTCTGGAAACACCATATATTTT CASSIQDSGNTIYF
once TRBD1 TRBJ2-5 TRBV5-1 TGCGCCAGCAGCTTGATGGGACAGGGTGGGGAGACCCAGTACTTC CASSLMGQGGETQYF
few NA TRBJ1-1 TRBV9 TGTGCCAGCAGCTCGGACAGCGGTATCACTGAAGCTTTCTTT CASSSDSGITEAFF
NA NA TRBJ2-3 TRBV30 TGTGCCTGGAGTGTCCTAGGCCGAAGCACAGATACGCAGTATTTT CAWSVLGRSTDTQYF
NA NA TRBJ1-5 TRBV18 TGTGCCAGCTCCGCCGAGTCGGGTCAGCCCCAGCATTTT CASSAESGQPQHF
NA TRBD1 TRBJ1-4 TRBV28 TGTGCCAGCAGTCCTCCAGGGGGCAGTGAAAAACTGTTTTTT CASSPPGGSEKLFF
NA NA TRBJ2-1 TRBV6-1 TGTGCCAGCAGTGAAGGGGCAGTTTCCTACAATGAGCAGTTCTTC CASSEGAVSYNEQFF
NA NA TRBJ2-1 TRBV9 TGTGCCAGCAGCGTCGAGGGGGGGGGCTACCCTTCATACAATGAGCAGTTCTTC CASSVEGGGYPSYNEQFF
few NA TRBJ2-6 TRBV13 TGTGCCAGCAGCTTAGTGTTCAAGAGCTCTGGGGCCAACGTCCTGACTTTC CASSLVFKSSGANVLTF
NA TRBD1 TRBJ2-3 TRBV5-1 TGCGCCAGCAGCTCCCTGATCCGGACAGGGGTACGAGATACGCAGTATTTT CASSSLIRTGVRDTQYF
NA TRBD1 TRBJ2-7 TRBV5-1 TGCGCCAGCAGCCTGATCGCCGGACAGGGGGACTACGAGCAGTACTTC CASSLIAGQGDYEQYF
few NA TRBJ1-3 TRBV7-2 TGTGCCAGCCGCGGGGGAAGCTCTGGAAACACCATATATTTT CASRGGSSGNTIYF
NA TRBD1 TRBJ2-6 TRBV19 TGTGCCAGCGCTAGAACAGGGGGCAGATCGGCTGGGGCCAACGTCCTGACTTTC CASARTGGRSAGANVLTF
NA TRBD1 TRBJ1-1 TRBV6-1 TGTGCCAGCAGTCGGACAGGGGGCGGGACTGAAGCTTTCTTT CASSRTGGGTEAFF
once NA TRBJ2-6 TRBV7-2 TGTGCCAGCAGCGTGGCGGGTGCTGGGGCCAACGTCCTGACTTTC CASSVAGAGANVLTF
NA NA TRBJ1-1 TRBV19 TGTGCCAGTAGTTCCCAACACATGAACACTGAAGCTTTCTTT CASSSQHMNTEAFF
few NA TRBJ1-1 TRBV5-4 TGTGCCAGCACTCCCCAGGGGTACACTGAAGCTTTCTTT CASTPQGYTEAFF
NA NA TRBJ2-3 TRBV5-1 TGCGCCAGCAGCTTACAGGATCTGAACACAGATACGCAGTATTTT CASSLQDLNTDTQYF
NA TRBD1 TRBJ2-1 TRBV19 TGTGCCAGTAGTATCTTGGGCCGGACAGGGGGCGCCTACAATGAGCAGTTCTTC CASSILGRTGGAYNEQFF
once TRBD2 TRBJ2-2 TRBV30 TGTGCCTGGAGTGGTATGGCTATCCGGGGGGCCGGGGAGCTGTTTTTT CAWSGMAIRGAGELFF
once NA TRBJ1-1 TRBV9 TGTGCCAGCAGCCCACAAATTCAGGGGAACACTGAAGCTTTCTTT CASSPQIQGNTEAFF
NA NA TRBJ1-1 TRBV5-1 TGCGCCAGCAGCTATTACCCAGACAGGCTACTCATGAACACTGAAGCTTTCTTT CASSYYPDRLLMNTEAFF
NA TRBD1 TRBJ1-2 TRBV6-1 TGTGCCAGCAGTGAAACAGGACAGGGGTTATATGGCTACACCTTC CASSETGQGLYGYTF
few TRBD2 TRBJ2-3 TRBV29-1 TGCAGCCTGTGGGGGGGGAGCACAGATACGCAGTATTTT CSLWGGSTDTQYF